This T cell receptor (beta chain) was identified in a study of shared clonotypes between healthy human individuals. As for the study in general: Three plates were used per donor for CD4 naive, three for CD4 memory, two for CD8 naive and one for CD8 memory. Study-wide findings and caveats: Richness estimates generally favored naive over memory subsets. Clonotypes not shared had lower generation probabilities than those common to all four donors.

This table comes from immunoSEQ multiplex PCR, and its TCRdb copy is limited to in-frame clones, with some not included. The profile shows approximately 2,200,000 clones, 85% to 95% of them singletons. About this clone: Its matching antigen is unknown.

Positive CCR7 selection of CD45RO-negative cells yielded the naive CD8 cells, and terminally differentiated effector memory CD45RA+ cells were excluded. CDR3 length equals 16 residues. V was trimmed by 0 bases and J by 3 bases, leaving 13 bases between them. Germline V gene data show CDR1 as SGDLS and CDR2 as YYNGEE. This TCR derives from a man aged 18 to 35 in good health. Some clones in this sample may be carry-over from other donors' samples. Material for sequencing was naive CD8+ T cells from PBMCs. This chain uses TRBV9 with TRBJ2-1; perhaps TRBD2 as D (5 bases). The CDR3, as DNA: TGTGCCAGCAGCGTAGGGCGGGCGGTACGCTACAATGAGCAGTTCTTC. As protein: CASSVGRAVRYNEQFF.